This T cell receptor (beta chain) was retrieved from a study of cytotoxic CD8 clonotypes in ibrutinib-treated CLL. The wider study: After a median of about six years, roughly 14 patients stayed remitted and some 12 progressed; responses had been partial in 24 and complete in 2.

Findings of the study overall: Clonality went up at the time of ibrutinib response, stayed stable in sustained remission, and later dropped back toward its baseline level at progression.

The method was immunoSEQ multiplex PCR; TCRdb's version includes in-frame clones alone and lacks a portion of them. The data show about 300,000 clones, around 76% seen once. As concerns this clone: The antigen remains unidentified.

This CDR3 comprises 16 residues. CDR1 is SGHRS, CDR2 YFSETQ, per germline. The V segment lost 0 bases and the J segment 1 base; nucleotides outside the gene matches: 7. The sample consisted of PBMCs, taken at disease progression, from a patient treated with ibrutinib. This receptor was taken from a human donor with chronic lymphocytic leukemia. The chain uses TRBV5-1 and TRBJ2-7; 7 bases are shared with TRBD2. For the CDR3, the DNA is TGCGCCAGCAGCTTGGTTGGCGGGGGATTATCCTACGAGCAGTACTTC. This codes for CASSLVGGGLSYEQYF.